Below, 26 T cell receptor beta chains from the same sample are listed, as sequenced in a study of T-cell reconstitution after alpha-beta-depleted transplantation in children. TCRbeta library construction was performed incorporating unique molecular identifiers. TCRdb itself ran the PCR reads through MiXCR, one entry per CDR3 protein. The sample consists of fewer than 750,000 distinct CDR3 sequences, 20% to 25% of them appearing once. Sequenced material: PBMCs, mostly from graft donor cells, taken 360 days after TCRalphabeta/CD19-depleted stem cell transplant. The receptors shown here come from a boy under two years old who had a stem cell transplant for acute myeloid leukemia, so the T cells may come from the graft donor.

In its sample, this clonotype was seen a few times. The chain couples TRBV20-1 to TRBJ2-1; a weak D match, TRBD1 (6 bases). V was pared by 0 bases and J by 2 bases, with 11 bases between. CDR3 length: 15 amino acids. CDR1 and CDR2 (germline): DFQATT, SNEGSKA (reference sequence). The CDR3 sequence is CSARDYRTAYNEQFF. The CDR3, as DNA: TGCAGTGCTAGAGATTACAGGACAGCCTACAATGAGCAGTTCTTC.

The V and J genes are TRBV15 and TRBJ1-4; 7 bases are a match to TRBD1. Germline loops: CDR1 LNHNV, CDR2 YYDKDF (reference sequence). The ends lost 9 bases at V and 2 bases at J; junction bases unmatched: 3. This CDR3 comprises 13 residues. DNA of the CDR3: TGTGCCACTTCGACAGGGACTAATGAAAAACTGTTTTTT. Residues: CATSTGTNEKLFF.

This clonotype was seen many times. The chain employs TRBV20-1 and TRBJ2-3, with 7 nucleotides matching TRBD1. The V gene end was trimmed by 6 bases and the J gene end by 6 bases; junction bases not matched to a gene: 12. The CDR3 is 14 amino acids. Germline CDR1 reads DFQATT; CDR2 reads SNEGSKA (reference sequence). CDR3 sequence (DNA): TGCAGTGCGCTGGACAGGCAGGGCGCCGATACGCAGTATTTT. As protein: CSALDRQGADTQYF.

The sample holds many counts of this clonotype. The chain recombines TRBV10-3 with TRBJ2-3, with 7 nucleotides matching TRBD2. CDR1 is ENHRY, CDR2 SYGVKD, per germline. The CDR3 has 17 amino acids. Trimming at V came to 1 base and at J to 2 bases, leaving 9 bases not matched to a gene. This CDR3 is CAISELYSGYPTDTQYF. The CDR3 nucleotides read TGTGCCATCAGTGAGTTATATAGCGGGTACCCCACAGATACGCAGTATTTT.

This clonotype was detected only a few times. This may be a read error, as it is one base from a much larger clone. The chain is built from TRBV4-3 and TRBJ2-7; no clear D gene. The length of the CDR3 is 13 residues. Trimming removed 0 bases at V and 1 base at J, with 4 bases between. Germline-derived CDR1 and CDR2 are LGHNA and YSLEER. CDR3 sequence reads: CASSQDLSYEQYF. As DNA, the CDR3 is TGCGCCAGCAGCCAAGATTTGTCCTACGAGCAGTACTTC.

This clonotype has ten or more counts. This rearrangement joins TRBV29-1 to TRBJ2-5; D could derive from TRBD1 or TRBD2 (5 bases each). Trimming left V 7 bases short and J 6 bases short, with 18 bases between. The CDR3 runs 13 residues. Germline values: CDR1 SQVTM, CDR2 ANQGSEA. The CDR3 DNA sequence: TGCAGCGCCGCTGGGACCTACTCGAAGACCCAGTACTTC. This codes for CSAAGTYSKTQYF.

The chain recombines TRBV2 with TRBJ2-1; tentatively, D is TRBD2 (6 bases). CDR3 length: 14 residues. Germline V lookup: CDR1 SNHLY, CDR2 FYNNEI. V lost 4 bases and J 1 base, leaving 8 bases between the germline ends. CDR3 in amino acids: CASSGGVSYNEQFF. The CDR3 DNA sequence: TGTGCCAGCAGTGGCGGGGTTTCCTACAATGAGCAGTTCTTC.

In this sample, this clonotype turned up many times. The chain has TRBV6-5 and TRBJ2-2, with TRBD2 identical over 8 bases. The CDR3 consists of 17 residues. V lost 1 base to trimming and J lost 4 bases; unmatched junction nucleotides: 8. CDR1 MNHEY and CDR2 SVGAGI come from the germline V gene. The CDR3 DNA reads TGTGCCAGCAGTTACTTACGGGGGGGCAAGTCCACCGGGGAGCTGTTTTTT. Its protein product is CASSYLRGGKSTGELFF.

Only a few counts were recorded for this clonotype. This sequence joins TRBV25-1 and TRBJ2-1; 7 bases fit TRBD1. From germline, CDR1 is MGHDK and CDR2 SYGVNS. This CDR3 is 16 amino acids long. With V trimmed by 1 base and J by 3 bases, 6 bases remained unmatched. The CDR3, as DNA: TGTGCCAGCAGTGAATTATCAGGGGGTAACTACAATGAGCAGTTCTTC. Residues: CASSELSGGNYNEQFF.

This clonotype has ten or more counts. V is TRBV20-1 and J is TRBJ2-6; D ambiguous. This CDR3 comprises 12 residues. V was cut by 6 bases and J by 1 base, with 4 bases left in between. In germline, CDR1 is DFQATT, CDR2 SNEGSKA (reference sequence). CDR3 nucleotide sequence: TGCAGTGCCGAATCTGGGGCCAACGTCCTGACTTTC. The encoded protein is CSAESGANVLTF.

This clonotype was seen at least ten times. The CDR3 protein is CASSLAGRAPYNEQFF. CDR3 DNA sequence: TGCGCCAGCAGCTTGGCGGGGCGCGCACCCTACAATGAGCAGTTCTTC. The chain couples TRBV5-1 to TRBJ2-1, with D possibly being TRBD1 or TRBD2 (5 bases each). V was cut by 0 bases and J by 2 bases, with 12 bases left in between. The V gene's germline CDR1 is SGHRS and CDR2 YFSETQ. This CDR3 has 16 residues.

This clonotype was recorded many times. The chain combines TRBV20-1 with TRBJ1-1; D not certain. Germline V gene sequence: CDR1 DFQATT, CDR2 SNEGSKA (reference sequence). Deletions cut 3 bases from V and 6 bases from J, with 14 bases between. This CDR3 region has 13 residues. CDR3 residues: CSARPGNEAEAFF. CDR3 nucleotides: TGCAGTGCTAGGCCGGGGAATGAGGCTGAAGCTTTCTTT.

The chain carries TRBV4-2 and TRBJ1-2; D not certain. This CDR3 is built from 15 residues. Per germline, CDR1 LGHNA and CDR2 YNFKEQ. V was trimmed by 0 bases and J by 2 bases, leaving 10 bases between them. The CDR3 here is CASSQDLAANYGYTF. The DNA of the CDR3 is TGTGCCAGCAGCCAAGATCTGGCGGCAAACTATGGCTACACCTTC.

This clonotype was seen repeatedly, ten times or more. The V call is TRBV12-3 or TRBV12-4, the J call TRBJ2-3; D ambiguous. Trimming took 3 bases from V and 2 from J, leaving 9 bases between them. The CDR3 is made up of 14 amino acids. CDR3 region: CASSLIQHTDTQYF. The CDR3 DNA is TGTGCCAGCAGTTTGATCCAGCACACAGATACGCAGTATTTT.

A remark on this clonotype: Given a much more abundant clone one base away, this may be a read error. The chain is built from TRBV6-2 or TRBV6-3 and TRBJ1-1; D is undetermined. The CDR3 contains 14 residues. V dropped 6 bases and J dropped 5 bases, with 16 bases sitting between them. Per the germline V gene, CDR1 is MNHEY and CDR2 is SVGEGT. This CDR3 reads CASRDLLSKTEAFF. The CDR3 DNA is TGTGCCAGCAGGGACCTCTTATCGAAAACTGAAGCTTTCTTT.

At least ten counts were recorded for this clonotype. The V and J genes are TRBV11-2 and TRBJ2-7; tentative D call: TRBD2 (6 bases). The CDR3 runs to 15 residues. The germline gives CDR1 SGHAT, CDR2 FQNNGV. The ends were cut back, 1 base at V and 2 bases at J, with 12 bases in the middle. As DNA, the CDR3 is TGTGCCAGCAGCTTAGCTGGGCGGGGCCCCTACGAGCAGTACGTC. This encodes CASSLAGRGPYEQYV.

At least ten counts were recorded for this clonotype. The J gene is TRBJ2-2, the V gene TRBV12-3 or TRBV12-4, with 9 bases aligning to TRBD2. CDR3 length: 14 amino acids. The trim removed 7 bases at V and 7 bases at J, leaving 7 bases unmatched. CDR3 sequence reads: CASNLAGLVGELFF. In DNA form, the CDR3 reads TGTGCCAGCAATCTAGCGGGGTTGGTCGGGGAGCTGTTTTTT.

The gene calls are TRBV12-5 and TRBJ2-2; 8 nucleotides agree with TRBD1. Unmatched junction bases numbered 4, after V lost 1 base and J lost 3 bases. Germline CDR1 and CDR2: LGHNT and FRNRAP. The CDR3 sequence is 16 residues long. CDR3 sequence reads: CASGLGQGADTGELFF. CDR3 nucleotides: TGTGCTAGTGGTTTGGGGCAGGGGGCTGACACCGGGGAGCTGTTTTTT.

This chain links TRBV10-3 with TRBJ2-1, with D perhaps matching TRBD2 (5 bases). Germline CDR1 and CDR2: ENHRY and SYGVKD. Trimming took 3 bases from V and 0 from J, leaving 15 bases between them. The length of the CDR3 is 17 residues. DNA of the CDR3: TGTGCCATCAGTGATTCGGTCTCGGGGAGCTCCTACAATGAGCAGTTCTTC. Translating gives CAISDSVSGSSYNEQFF.

The genes are TRBV4-2 and TRBJ2-7; possibly TRBD1 or TRBD2 for D (5 bases each). The CDR3 is 14 residues long. V lost 4 bases and J lost 2, with 12 bases in between. The germline V gene has CDR1 LGHNA and CDR2 YNFKEQ. The CDR3 sequence is CASSPGLLPYEQYV. The CDR3 DNA reads as TGTGCCAGCAGCCCGGGGCTCCTCCCCTACGAGCAGTACGTC.

This clonotype came up many times. This chain links TRBV7-2 with TRBJ2-5, with D possibly being TRBD1 (5 bases). The length of the CDR3 is 14 residues. V lost 5 bases, J lost 1 base, and 11 bases lay in between. CDR1 is SGHTA, CDR2 FQGNSA, per germline. The CDR3 DNA follows: TGTGCCAGCAGCCCATCAGGGTTCCAAGAGACCCAGTACTTC. Its protein product is CASSPSGFQETQYF.

In this sample, this clonotype turned up a few times. The V call is TRBV28, the J call TRBJ2-5, with TRBD2 identical over 7 bases. The CDR3 contains 15 residues. From germline, CDR1 is MDHEN and CDR2 SYDVKM. Unmatched junction bases numbered 7, after V lost 5 bases and J lost 1 base. The CDR3 protein is CASSIPREVQETQYF. In DNA form, the CDR3 reads TGTGCCAGCAGTATTCCCCGGGAGGTCCAAGAGACCCAGTACTTC.

There are many counts of this clonotype. The genes are TRBV20-1 and TRBJ1-3; a weak D match, TRBD1 (5 bases). Germline values: CDR1 DFQATT, CDR2 SNEGSKA (reference sequence). The V and J ends lost 3 bases and 0 bases respectively, with 18 bases between them. CDR3 length: 17 residues. DNA of the CDR3: TGCAGTGCTAGTTCGGGGCAGGGTGCTTTCTCTGGAAACACCATATATTTT. It codes for CSASSGQGAFSGNTIYF.

This clonotype was seen more than once but under ten times. V usage is TRBV3-1 and J usage is TRBJ2-2; perhaps TRBD1 as D (7 bases). Germline V CDR1 and CDR2: LGHDT, YNNKEL (reference sequence). The CDR3 has 15 residues. Deletions cut 3 bases from V and 4 bases from J, with 12 bases between. CDR3 residues: CASSHSQGGTGELFF. CDR3 nucleotides: TGTGCCAGCAGCCATAGCCAGGGGGGCACCGGGGAGCTGTTTTTT.

The table lists this clonotype with a few counts. CDR3 bases: TGCAGCGTTGAAAGGTCTTCAGGGGCGAGGACTAGCGGATACAATGAGCAGTTCTTC. Amino acid sequence: CSVERSSGARTSGYNEQFF. This chain connects TRBV29-1 to TRBJ2-1, with TRBD2 matching over 10 bases. Trimming at V came to 2 bases and at J to 4 bases, leaving 17 bases not matched to a gene. This CDR3 region has 19 residues. Looked up from germline, CDR1 is SQVTM and CDR2 is ANQGSEA.

This clonotype was observed at least ten times. V is TRBV20-1 and J is TRBJ2-7; 8 nucleotides agree with TRBD1. Germline CDR1 reads DFQATT; CDR2 reads SNEGSKA (reference sequence). V was pared by 3 bases and J by 3 bases, with 4 bases of the junction left unmatched. This CDR3 is built from 13 residues. In DNA form, the CDR3 reads TGCAGTGCTAGCCAGGGGGCTAGCTACGAGCAGTACTTC. Translation gives CSASQGASYEQYF.